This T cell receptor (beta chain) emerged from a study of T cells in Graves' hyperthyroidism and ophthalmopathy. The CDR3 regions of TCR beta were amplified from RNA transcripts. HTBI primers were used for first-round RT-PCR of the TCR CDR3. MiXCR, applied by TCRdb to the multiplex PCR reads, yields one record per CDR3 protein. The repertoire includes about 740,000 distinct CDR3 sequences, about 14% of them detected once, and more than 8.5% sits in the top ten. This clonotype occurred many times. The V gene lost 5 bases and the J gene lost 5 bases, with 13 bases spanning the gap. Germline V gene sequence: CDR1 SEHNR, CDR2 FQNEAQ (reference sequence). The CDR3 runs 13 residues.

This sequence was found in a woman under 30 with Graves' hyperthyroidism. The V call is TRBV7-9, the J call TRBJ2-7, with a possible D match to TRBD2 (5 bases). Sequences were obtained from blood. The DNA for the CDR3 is TGTGCCAGCAGCAGCGGACTCCCTAACGAGCAGTACTTC. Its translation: CASSSGLPNEQYF. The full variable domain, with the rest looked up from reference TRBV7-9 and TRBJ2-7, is DTGVSQNPRHKITKRGQNVTFRCDPISEHNRLYWYRQTLGQGPEFLTYFQNEAQLEKSRLLSDRFSAERPKGSFSTLEIQRTEQGDSAMYLCASSSGLPNEQYFGPGTRLTVT.